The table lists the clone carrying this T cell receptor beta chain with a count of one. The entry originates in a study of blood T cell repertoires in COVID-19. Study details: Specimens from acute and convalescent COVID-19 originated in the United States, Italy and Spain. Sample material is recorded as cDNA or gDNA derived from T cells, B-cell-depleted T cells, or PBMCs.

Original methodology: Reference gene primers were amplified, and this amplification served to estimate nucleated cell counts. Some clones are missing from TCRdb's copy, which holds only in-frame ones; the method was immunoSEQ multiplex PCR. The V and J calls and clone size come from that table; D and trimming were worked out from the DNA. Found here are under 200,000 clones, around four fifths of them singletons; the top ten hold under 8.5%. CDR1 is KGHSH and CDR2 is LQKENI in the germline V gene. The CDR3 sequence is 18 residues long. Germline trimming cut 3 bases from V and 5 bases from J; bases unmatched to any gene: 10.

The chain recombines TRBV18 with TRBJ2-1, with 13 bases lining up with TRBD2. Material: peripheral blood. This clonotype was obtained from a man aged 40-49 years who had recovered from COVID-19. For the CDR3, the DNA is TGTGCCAGCTCACCCATCGGACTAGCGGGAGCTACGAACAATGAGCAGTTCTTC. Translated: CASSPIGLAGATNNEQFF.